Listed here are 11 T cell receptor beta chains from one sample, sequenced in a study of beta chain features in type 1 diabetes (dated by TCRdb to between 2017 and 2018). Library preparation was by the immunoSEQ multiplex PCR assay. The entire amount of isolated RNA was reverse transcribed using the High Capacity cDNA Reverse Transcription Kit, so the sequenced TCRB transcripts were expressed ones. TCRdb took this table from immuneACCESS and kept in-frame rearrangements with V and J called. Such tables lack part of the clones; where checked against another copy, unresolved V genes explain under half of the gap, and the rest is unexplained. The sample includes 600,000 or so clones, with 11% to 15% observed a single time. 0.03% to 0.04% of the sample lies in the top ten. Here is what the overall study found, with its caveats: In all four CD4+ subsets, TCRB CDR3 length was moderately but significantly shorter in type 1 diabetes patients.

These receptors have no known antigen. The source material was naive CD4+ T cells from blood. This specimen's cell subset or site label, interpreted: true naive CD4+ T cells. These receptors were collected from a man aged 18 to 29 with type 1 diabetes.

The chain combines TRBV25-1 with TRBJ1-5; D unresolved. Germline loops: CDR1 MGHDK, CDR2 SYGVNS. The CDR3 has 15 amino acids. Trimming pared 1 base from V and 9 bases from J, leaving 16 bases between. The CDR3 bases are TGTGCCAGCAGTGAATTCTCGTCTGGTCGGGGGCCCCAGCATTTT. Encoded protein: CASSEFSSGRGPQHF.

This clone was observed a few times. The chain recombines TRBV6-5 with TRBJ2-7; tentatively, D is TRBD2 (5 bases). CDR1 is MNHEY, CDR2 SVGAGI, per germline. The CDR3 consists of 14 residues. Trimming stripped 3 bases from V and 0 bases from J, with 9 bases between. The CDR3 reads CASSYIRGSYEQYF. The CDR3 coding sequence is TGTGCCAGCAGTTATATTCGGGGCTCCTACGAGCAGTACTTC.

This clone came up a few times. This chain joins TRBV5-4 and TRBJ2-2; 10 bases align to TRBD2. V trimming: 0 bases; J trimming: 6 bases; junction bases outside the gene matches: 14. The CDR3 is made up of 19 amino acids. The germline V gene encodes CDR1 SGHNT and CDR2 YYREEE (reference sequence). CDR3 nucleotide sequence: TGTGCCAGCAGCTTGGCCCGGGGGGGTCTAGCGGGAGACCCCGGGGAGCTGTTTTTT. It specifies CASSLARGGLAGDPGELFF.

This clone was observed a few times. The rearrangement joins TRBV11-2 to TRBJ2-7; 14 bases map to TRBD2. The CDR3 runs 18 residues. V gave up 2 bases and J gave up 9 bases; unmatched junction bases: 15. Germline lookup yields CDR1 SGHAT and CDR2 FQNNGV. The CDR3 region has the DNA TGTGCCAGCAGCTTATCTGGACTAGCGGGAGGCCTTGTGACGGGGCAGTACTTC. This gives the protein CASSLSGLAGGLVTGQYF.

This clone appeared a few times. The chain joins TRBV7-2 to TRBJ2-1; 7 nucleotides match TRBD2. With V trimmed by 2 bases and J by 8 bases, 12 bases remained unmatched. The CDR3 is 16 amino acids. Germline CDR1 SGHTA, CDR2 FQGNSA. The CDR3 is CASSLWLAADGYEQFF. DNA for the CDR3: TGTGCCAGCAGCTTATGGCTAGCGGCCGACGGGTATGAGCAGTTCTTC.

The J gene is TRBJ2-1, the V gene TRBV7-2; D uncertain. The V and J ends lost 1 base and 7 bases respectively, with 8 bases between them. The CDR3 loop spans 13 amino acids. CDR1 is SGHTA and CDR2 is FQGNSA in the germline V gene. The CDR3 spells CASSLGQLNEQFF. The DNA of the CDR3 is TGTGCCAGCAGCTTAGGGCAGTTGAATGAGCAGTTCTTC.

In its sample, this clone was seen a few times. J is TRBJ1-5 and V is TRBV29-1, with a possible D match to TRBD1 (5 bases). V was clipped by 1 base and J by 6 bases, with 10 bases between them. This CDR3 comprises 13 residues. Germline loops: CDR1 SQVTM, CDR2 ANQGSEA. The CDR3 spells CSVEGSRGQPQHF. In nucleotides, the CDR3 is TGCAGCGTTGAAGGGAGTAGGGGTCAGCCCCAGCATTTT.

This sequence joins TRBV9 and TRBJ1-5, with D perhaps TRBD1 (5 bases). V was cut by 3 bases and J by 10 bases, with 14 bases left in between. Germline CDR1 reads SGDLS; CDR2 reads YYNGEE. The CDR3 totals 13 residues. CDR3 residues: CASSARYGTPQHF. The CDR3, as DNA: TGTGCCAGCAGCGCACGATACGGGACTCCCCAGCATTTT.

This clone occurred a few times. The rearrangement uses TRBV21-1 and TRBJ2-4; the table's TRBD1 call for D was not verified on the DNA. TRBV21-1 is listed as a pseudogene. This CDR3 comprises 16 residues. The CDR3 loop is CASSNRHLLGKNIQYF. CDR3 in DNA: TGTGCCAGCAGCAATCGACACCTTTTGGGCAAAAACATTCAGTACTTC.

This clone was seen more than once but under ten times. The V gene is TRBV7-2, the J gene TRBJ2-5; 11 nucleotides match TRBD2. V gave up 3 bases and J gave up 0 bases; unmatched junction bases: 3. CDR1 is SGHTA and CDR2 is FQGNSA in the germline V gene. This CDR3 region has 16 residues. The CDR3 protein is CASSFTSGGHQETQYF. CDR3 nucleotides: TGTGCCAGCAGCTTTACTAGCGGGGGACACCAAGAGACCCAGTACTTC.

This clone was counted a few times. This chain joins TRBV15 and TRBJ2-3; D is undetermined. The CDR3 sequence is 16 residues long. V was pared by 1 base and J by 2 bases, with 13 bases between. Germline CDR1 reads LNHNV; CDR2 reads YYDKDF (reference sequence). CDR3 DNA: TGTGCCACCAGCAGAGGGGCAGGTCCTCACACAGATACGCAGTATTTT. It is translated as CATSRGAGPHTDTQYF. Based on the CDR3 plus reference TRBV15 and TRBJ2-3, the full variable domain is DAMVIQNPRYQVTQFGKPVTLSCSQTLNHNVMYWYQQKSSQAPKLLFHYYDKDFNNEADTPDNFQSRRPNTSFCFLDIRSPGLGDTAMYLCATSRGAGPHTDTQYFGPGTRLTVL.